In this sample, the clone carrying this T cell receptor (beta chain) turned up many times. The antigen remains undetermined. This sample stems from a study of post-analysis software for immune sequencing data. The wider study: As for disease course, relapsing-remitting, secondary progressive and progressive-relapsing multiple sclerosis were all included. Study conclusions and caveats: In multiple sclerosis, normalized Chao1 diversity was significantly below that of controls. Five or six TRBV segments, TRBV5-6, TRBV5-1 and TRBV20-1 among them, were found more frequent in patients than controls.

Libraries were made from TCR beta cDNA, and they carried unique molecular identifiers. The T cell input of roughly 0.95 to 10 million gave a few hundred thousand cDNA molecules. TCRdb redid the calling of the PCR reads with MiXCR, one entry per CDR3 protein. Among about 400,000 distinct CDR3 sequences listed, approximately 38% were seen once. The CDR3 is 12 amino acids. V was trimmed by 5 bases and J by 8 bases, leaving 13 bases between them. Sequencing input: blood. This rearrangement joins TRBV12-3 or TRBV12-4 to TRBJ2-7; D possibly matches TRBD1 or TRBD2 (6 bases each). The sequence was obtained from a girl aged 10 to 17 with multiple sclerosis. In nucleotides, the CDR3 is TGTGCCAGCAGTCTGGGGGGCAGTAAGCAGTACTTC. This gives the protein CASSLGGSKQYF.